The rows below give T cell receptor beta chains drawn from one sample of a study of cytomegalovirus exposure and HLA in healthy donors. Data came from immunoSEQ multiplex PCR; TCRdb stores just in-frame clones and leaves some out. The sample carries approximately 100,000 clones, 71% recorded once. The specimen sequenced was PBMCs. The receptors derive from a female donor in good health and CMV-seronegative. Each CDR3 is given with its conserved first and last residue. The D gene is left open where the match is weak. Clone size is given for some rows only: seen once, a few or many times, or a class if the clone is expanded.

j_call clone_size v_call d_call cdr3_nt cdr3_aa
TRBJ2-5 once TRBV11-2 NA TGTGCCAGCACAGACCCGGGTCGGGTGACCCAGTACTTC CASTDPGRVTQYF
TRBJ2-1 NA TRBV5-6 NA TGTGCCAGCAGCTTCGGGTTGGGTAGCCGATCTCACAATGAGCAGTTCTTC CASSFGLGSRSHNEQFF
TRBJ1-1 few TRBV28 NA TGTGCCAGCAGTTTATCTCGCGGCACTGAAGCTTTCTTT CASSLSRGTEAFF
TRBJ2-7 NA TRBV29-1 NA TGCAGCGTTGATATCAGGGGGGACTACGAGCAGTACTTC CSVDIRGDYEQYF
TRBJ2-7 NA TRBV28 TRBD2 TGTGCCAGCAGTCTCTACCGCGGGAGCTCCTACGAGCAGTACTTC CASSLYRGSSYEQYF
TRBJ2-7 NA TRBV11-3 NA TGTGCCAGCAGCTTAGTATTGGGGGGATTCAACGAGCAGTACTTC CASSLVLGGFNEQYF
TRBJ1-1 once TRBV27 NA TGTGCCAGCCGGCCCGAAGGGGACACTGAAGCTTTCTTT CASRPEGDTEAFF
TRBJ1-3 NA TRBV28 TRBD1 TGTGCCAGCAGCGGGACAGCCCGCTCTGGAAACACCATATATTTT CASSGTARSGNTIYF
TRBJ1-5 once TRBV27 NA TGTGCCAGCAGTTTGGTGGAGAATCAGCCCCAGCATTTT CASSLVENQPQHF
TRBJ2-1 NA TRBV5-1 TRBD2 TGCGCCAGCAGCCCCGGACTAGCGGGGGGGTCACGAGAGCAGTTCTTC CASSPGLAGGSREQFF
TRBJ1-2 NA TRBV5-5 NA TGTGCCAGCAGCCCTCAGCTCTTTGGGAGGAACTATGGCTACACCTTC CASSPQLFGRNYGYTF
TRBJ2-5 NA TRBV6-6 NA TGTGCCAGCAGTTACCCAACAGGGTCTGGCGGGGAGACCCAGTACTTC CASSYPTGSGGETQYF
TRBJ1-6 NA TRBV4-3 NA TGCGCCAGCAGCCAAGATCCGGCAGGGTTGAATTCACCCCTCCACTTT CASSQDPAGLNSPLHF
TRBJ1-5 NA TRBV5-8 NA TGTGCCAGCAGCTTGGTCAGGGGTCAGCCCCAGCATTTT CASSLVRGQPQHF
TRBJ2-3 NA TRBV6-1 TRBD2 TGTGCCAGCAGTGCGCGGGGGAATACGCAGTATTTT CASSARGNTQYF
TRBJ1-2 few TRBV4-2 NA TGTGCCAGCAGCCAAGATCTCGGGTTGTGGGGCTACACCTTC CASSQDLGLWGYTF
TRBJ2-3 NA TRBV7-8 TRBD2 TGTGCCAGCAGGCCGGGACTAGCGAAAAGAGGGACAGATACGCAGTATTTT CASRPGLAKRGTDTQYF
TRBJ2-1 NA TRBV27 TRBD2 TGTGCCAGCAGCCAAAGACTAGCGGGAGGTAGTGAGCAGTTCTTC CASSQRLAGGSEQFF
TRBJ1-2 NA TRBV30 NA TGTGCCTGGCTCACTCCCGGGGATGGCTACACCTTC CAWLTPGDGYTF
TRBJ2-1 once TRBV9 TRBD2 TGTGCCAGCAGCGTCGGTCGGGAGGGGGTCTACAATGAGCAGTTCTTC CASSVGREGVYNEQFF
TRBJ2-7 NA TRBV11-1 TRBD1 TGTGCCAGCAGCAGGGGACAGTACTACGAGCAGTACTTC CASSRGQYYEQYF
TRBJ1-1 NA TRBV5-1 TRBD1 TGCGCCAGCAGCGTCGGGACAGGGGGAGTGAACACTGAAGCTTTCTTT CASSVGTGGVNTEAFF
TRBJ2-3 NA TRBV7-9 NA TGTGCCAGCAGCTTAAGACTGCCTCTGACTAGCACAGATACGCAGTATTTT CASSLRLPLTSTDTQYF
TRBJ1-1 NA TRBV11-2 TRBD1 TGTGCCAGCAGCCCGGGACAGGGGGATTTCAGTGAAGCTTTCTTT CASSPGQGDFSEAFF
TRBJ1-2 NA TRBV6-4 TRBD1 TGTGCCAGCAGTCAAGGACAGGGGAACTATGGCTACACCTTC CASSQGQGNYGYTF
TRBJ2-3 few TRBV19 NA TGTGCCAGTAGCCCTAGTAAAACGAGGGAAACAGATACGCAGTATTTT CASSPSKTRETDTQYF
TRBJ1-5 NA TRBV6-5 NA TGTGCCAGCAGTCTAACCTTCGCCAATCAGCCCCAGCATTTT CASSLTFANQPQHF
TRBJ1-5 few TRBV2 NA TGTGCCAGCAGTGAAACTGGGAGCGGACAGCCCCAGCATTTT CASSETGSGQPQHF
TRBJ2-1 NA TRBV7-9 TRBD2 TGTGCCAGCAGCTTAGCGCCAATAGCGGGGAATGAGCAGTTCTTC CASSLAPIAGNEQFF
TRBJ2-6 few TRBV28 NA TGTGCCAGCAGTTACGGGGACTTATGGGGCTCTGGGGCCAACGTCCTGACTTTC CASSYGDLWGSGANVLTF
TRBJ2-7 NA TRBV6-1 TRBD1 TGTGCCAGCAGTCGGACAGGGAACTACGAGCAGTACTTC CASSRTGNYEQYF
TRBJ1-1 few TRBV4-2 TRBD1 TGTGCCAGCAGCCAAGCCCTCGACAGGGGAAACACTGAAGCTTTCTTT CASSQALDRGNTEAFF
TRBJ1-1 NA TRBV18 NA TGTGCCAGCTCACCATTAGGGGGAATGAACACTGAAGCTTTCTTT CASSPLGGMNTEAFF
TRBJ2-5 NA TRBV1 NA TGCACCAGCAGCCCCGTGACAGGGTGGGAGACCCAGTACTTC CTSSPVTGWETQYF
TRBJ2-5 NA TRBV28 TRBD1 TGTGCCAGCAACCCCTGGGGCACAGGGGGAGACGTAGAGACCCAGTACTTC CASNPWGTGGDVETQYF
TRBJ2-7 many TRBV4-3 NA TGCGCCAGCAGCCAAGAATTTAAGGGACTGGACAACGAGCAGTACTTC CASSQEFKGLDNEQYF
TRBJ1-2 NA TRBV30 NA TGTGCCTGGAGTGTAGAGCCCCTTTATGGCTACACCTTC CAWSVEPLYGYTF